This T cell receptor (beta chain) was observed in a study of cytomegalovirus exposure and HLA in healthy donors. PCR employed 60 Vbeta and 13 Jbeta primers. Here immunoSEQ multiplex PCR was the method, and the copy in TCRdb shows in-frame clones only, minus some. The top ten hold 1.3% of the sample, which has fewer than 130,000 clones, over 65% seen once. With regard to this clone: Its antigen remains unidentified.

Overall study findings and caveats: There was a cluster of highly shared sequence variants that was likely a sequencing artifact. It was confirmed in vitro that a few of the CMV-associated chains were specific for CMV antigens.

The CDR3 has 18 residues. Trimming took 1 base from V and 1 from J; bases not matched to a gene: 6. CDR1 is SGHTA and CDR2 is FQGNSA in the germline V gene. This receptor was obtained from a young woman in good health and CMV-seronegative. What was sequenced was PBMCs. This chain connects TRBV7-2 to TRBJ2-6, with 8 bases that match TRBD2. Written as DNA, the CDR3 is TGTGCCAGCAGCTTAGATGCGGGGGGTTCGTCTGGGGCCAACGTCCTGACTTTC. Translating it yields CASSLDAGGSSGANVLTF.